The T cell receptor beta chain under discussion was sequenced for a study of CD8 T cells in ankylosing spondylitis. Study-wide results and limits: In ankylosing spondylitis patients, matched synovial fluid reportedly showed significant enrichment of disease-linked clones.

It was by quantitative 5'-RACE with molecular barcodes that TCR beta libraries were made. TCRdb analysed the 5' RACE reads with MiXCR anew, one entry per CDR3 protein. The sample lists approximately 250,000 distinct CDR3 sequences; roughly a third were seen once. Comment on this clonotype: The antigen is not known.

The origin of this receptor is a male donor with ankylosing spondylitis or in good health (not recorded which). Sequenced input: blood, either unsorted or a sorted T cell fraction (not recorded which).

The CDR3 DNA sequence: TGCGCCAGCAGCCAAATTTATCGGAGCGGCAGGGGTAACGCCGGGGAGCTGTTTTTT. It is translated as CASSQIYRSGRGNAGELFF. V usage is TRBV4-1 and J usage is TRBJ2-2, with D perhaps TRBD1 (6 bases). Deletions cut 2 bases from V and 6 bases from J, with 25 bases between. Germline-derived CDR1 and CDR2 are MGHRA and YSYEKL. The CDR3 loop spans 19 amino acids.